This T cell receptor beta chain was sequenced in a study of graft-versus-host responses after intestinal transplantation. This clone appeared a few times. From the graft tissue, intraepithelial and lamina propria lymphocytes were released through processing. Sequencing was performed with immunoSEQ multiplex PCR; in TCRdb, only in-frame clones are kept and a portion is missing. The sample comprises about 16,000 clones, more than 80% of which are singletons, and around a sixth rests with the top ten. Here the sequenced sample was ileum tissue, taken about 100 days after intestinal transplant. The TCR comes from a human patient who received an intestinal transplant, so some T cells may come from the graft donor.

The DNA for the CDR3 is TGTGCCAGCAGCTTAGGGACCTATGGCTACACCTTC. Translating it yields CASSLGTYGYTF. The chain joins TRBV7-9 to TRBJ1-2, with D unresolved. The CDR3 totals 12 residues. Germline V gene sequence: CDR1 SEHNR, CDR2 FQNEAQ (reference sequence). V lost 1 base, J lost 4 bases, and 4 bases lay in between. Using reference TRBV7-9 and TRBJ1-2 for the parts outside the CDR3, the full variable domain is DTGVSQNPRHKITKRGQNVTFRCDPISEHNRLYWYRQTLGQGPEFLTYFQNEAQLEKSRLLSDRFSAERPKGSFSTLEIQRTEQGDSAMYLCASSLGTYGYTFGSGTRLTVV.